This T cell receptor (beta chain) was sequenced in a study of OX40 agonist ivuxolimab in advanced cancers. The CDR3 has 15 residues. Germline V CDR1 and CDR2: SEHNR, FQNEAQ (reference sequence). The ends lost 5 bases at V and 4 bases at J; junction bases unmatched: 7. TCRdb's table, derived via immunoSEQ multiplex PCR, lists solely in-frame clones and lacks some. The table lists more than 85,000 clones, about nine tenths of them singletons, with less than 0.3% in the top ten. The receptor comes from an adult with an advanced solid tumor such as melanoma, head and neck, liver or kidney cancer. The chain combines TRBV7-9 with TRBJ1-4; 7 bases agree with TRBD1. Source: CD4+ or CD8+ T cells sorted from blood, taken in a trial of the OX40 agonist ivuxolimab. The CDR3 spells CASSPSGGHNEKLFF. The CDR3, as DNA: TGTGCCAGCAGCCCATCAGGGGGACATAATGAAAAACTGTTTTTT.